The 25 T cell receptor beta chains below were found in one sample sequenced in a study of CD8 T cells in Susac syndrome. Reverse transcription of about 0.5 to 1 ug RNA used random hexamers. One entry per CDR3 protein results from TCRdb running MiXCR on the immunoSEQ multiplex PCR reads. This sample has approximately 150,000 distinct CDR3 sequences, with roughly 93% found just once. Material: CD4+ T cells from PBMCs. The source is a human donor in good health.

The V call is TRBV5-4, the J call TRBJ2-5; perhaps D is TRBD1 or TRBD2 (5 bases each). From germline, CDR1 is SGHNT and CDR2 YYREEE (reference sequence). CDR3 length equals 14 residues. Trimming shortened V by 1 base and J by 5 bases, and 12 bases separated the two germline ends. The CDR3 loop reads CASSLKLGEETQYF. The CDR3 DNA follows: TGTGCCAGCAGCTTGAAACTGGGGGAGGAGACCCAGTACTTC.

This clonotype was observed a single time. The V call is TRBV20-1, the J call TRBJ2-3; 8 bases fit TRBD2. Germline trimming cut 4 bases from V and 4 bases from J; bases unmatched to any gene: 7. Germline values: CDR1 DFQATT, CDR2 SNEGSKA (reference sequence). This CDR3 is 14 amino acids long. The CDR3 sequence is CSANPGLVADTQYF. CDR3 DNA sequence: TGCAGTGCTAACCCGGGACTAGTTGCAGATACGCAGTATTTT.

This chain joins TRBV23-1 and TRBJ1-3, with D possibly being TRBD1 (6 bases). TRBV23-1 counts as an open reading frame of uncertain function. Trimming left V 4 bases short and J 7 bases short, with 17 bases between. This CDR3 has 15 amino acids. CDR3 coding DNA: TGCGCCAGCAGTCGGGATGGGGGGCCGGGGAACACCATATATTTT. The encoded protein is CASSRDGGPGNTIYF.

This clonotype was detected once. This sequence joins TRBV3-1 and TRBJ2-7, with 9 bases fitting TRBD1. The CDR3 consists of 13 residues. Per germline, CDR1 LGHDT and CDR2 YNNKEL (reference sequence). J was trimmed by 7 bases and V by 9 bases; bases with no gene match: 10. CDR3 amino acids: CASTTGTGREQYF. CDR3 bases: TGTGCCAGTACCACCGGGACAGGGAGGGAGCAGTACTTC.

This clonotype was seen a single time. V and J are TRBV20-1 and TRBJ1-1, with D perhaps matching TRBD1 (5 bases). The CDR3 totals 14 residues. Between the trimmed V and J ends, which lost 0 bases and 3 bases, there was a span of 11 bases. Germline loops: CDR1 DFQATT, CDR2 SNEGSKA (reference sequence). For the CDR3, the DNA is TGCAGTGCTAGAGAGTCAGGGAGGCACACTGAAGCTTTCTTT. Translated: CSARESGRHTEAFF.

This rearrangement joins TRBV2 to TRBJ1-2, with no clear D. Germline CDR1 and CDR2: SNHLY and FYNNEI. The germline V and J ends were trimmed by 8 bases and 7 bases, with 11 bases remaining between them. The length of the CDR3 is 11 residues. CDR3 DNA: TGTGCCAGCTCCCTCCGGGCTGGCTACACCTTC. This codes for CASSLRAGYTF.

The V and J genes are TRBV20-1 and TRBJ2-7, with D possibly being TRBD1 or TRBD2 (6 bases each). The V and J ends lost 5 bases and 6 bases respectively, with 20 bases between them. The CDR3 loop spans 14 amino acids. CDR1 and CDR2 (germline): DFQATT, SNEGSKA (reference sequence). CDR3 amino acids: CSAAWSRGAGEQYF. The CDR3 DNA is TGCAGTGCTGCCTGGTCGAGGGGGGCCGGCGAGCAGTACTTC.

The V gene is TRBV30, the J gene TRBJ1-1; D may be TRBD1 (5 bases). Trimming shortened V by 8 bases and J by 5 bases, and 9 bases separated the two germline ends. The CDR3 has 10 amino acids. CDR1 and CDR2 from the germline V gene are GTSNPN and SVGIG (reference sequence). This CDR3 is CALGGTEAFF. The CDR3 region has the DNA TGTGCCCTGGGGGGAACTGAAGCTTTCTTT.

This clonotype has a single count. The V call is TRBV6-5, the J call TRBJ2-7; perhaps TRBD1 as D (6 bases). V was cut by 6 bases and J by 7 bases, with 16 bases left in between. The CDR3 length is 13 residues. The germline V gene has CDR1 MNHEY and CDR2 SVGAGI. The CDR3 protein is CASRPRQVLEQYF. The CDR3 DNA is TGTGCCAGCAGGCCGCGACAGGTGTTGGAGCAGTACTTC.

V and J are TRBV3-1 and TRBJ1-2; D ambiguous. V dropped 0 bases and J dropped 7 bases, with 21 bases sitting between them. The germline gives CDR1 LGHDT, CDR2 YNNKEL (reference sequence). The CDR3 has 17 residues. The CDR3 bases are TGTGCCAGCAGCCAAGATCAAGATTATCGGCCGATCGCTGGCTACACCTTC. This codes for CASSQDQDYRPIAGYTF. Filled out from reference TRBV3-1 and TRBJ1-2, the complete variable domain reads DTAVSQTPKYLVTQMGNDKSIKCEQNLGHDTMYWYKQDSKKFLKIMFSYNNKELIINETVPNRFSPKSPDKAHLNLHINSLELGDSAVYFCASSQDQDYRPIAGYTFGSGTRLTVV.

The genes are TRBV2 and TRBJ2-5; 8 bases agree with TRBD1. Germline V gives CDR1 SNHLY, CDR2 FYNNEI. V shed 10 bases and J 3 bases; nucleotides not matched to a gene: 4. The CDR3 runs 12 residues. The CDR3 spells CATTGAEETQYF. For the CDR3, the DNA is TGTGCCACGACAGGGGCGGAAGAGACCCAGTACTTC.

The chain carries TRBV6-2 or TRBV6-3 and TRBJ2-3; 11 nucleotides agree with TRBD2. With V trimmed by 7 bases and J by 3 bases, 3 bases remained unmatched. The germline gives CDR1 MNHEY, CDR2 SVGEGT. The CDR3 covers 14 residues. DNA of the CDR3: TGTGCCAGCATTCCTAGCGGGGGGACAGATACGCAGTATTTT. Translation gives CASIPSGGTDTQYF.

V gene TRBV7-2 combines with J gene TRBJ2-3, with 8 positions matching TRBD2. The CDR3 is made up of 17 amino acids. The germline gives CDR1 SGHTA, CDR2 FQGNSA. The ends lost 1 base at V and 0 bases at J; junction bases unmatched: 6. This CDR3 reads CASSLERGFPSTDTQYF. CDR3 DNA sequence: TGTGCCAGCAGCTTAGAGCGGGGGTTTCCTAGCACAGATACGCAGTATTTT. The variable domain in full, completed from reference TRBV7-2 and TRBJ2-3, reads GAGVSQSPSNKVTEKGKDVELRCDPISGHTALYWYRQSLGQGLEFLIYFQGNSAPDKSGLPSDRFSAERTGGSVSTLTIQRTQQEDSAVYLCASSLERGFPSTDTQYFGPGTRLTVL.

The chain carries TRBV7-8 and TRBJ2-7; D remains unclear. The CDR3 extends over 14 amino acids. Germline V lookup: CDR1 SGHVS, CDR2 FQNEAQ. The ends were cut back, 1 base at V and 1 base at J, with 8 bases in the middle. CDR3 protein: CASSLDDWSYEQYF. The CDR3 DNA reads as TGTGCCAGCAGCTTAGATGACTGGTCCTACGAGCAGTACTTC.

The chain uses TRBV6-2 or TRBV6-3 and TRBJ1-2; no clear D gene. V lost 4 bases to trimming and J lost 5 bases, with 8 bases between them. The germline V gene encodes CDR1 MNHEY and CDR2 SVGEGT. The CDR3 has 12 amino acids. The CDR3 protein is CASSSAGYGYTF. In DNA form, the CDR3 reads TGTGCCAGCAGTTCCGCAGGATATGGCTACACCTTC.

V and J are TRBV5-1 and TRBJ2-2; no clear D gene. Trimming removed 0 bases from V and 0 bases from J, with 12 bases in between. This CDR3 region has 17 residues. Germline V lookup: CDR1 SGHRS, CDR2 YFSETQ. CDR3 nucleotide sequence: TGCGCCAGCAGCTTGGTCCCCGGCACGTCGAACACCGGGGAGCTGTTTTTT. It translates to CASSLVPGTSNTGELFF.

The rearrangement joins TRBV12-3 or TRBV12-4 to TRBJ1-4; the match to TRBD1 covers 9 bases. V gave up 8 bases and J gave up 5 bases; unmatched junction bases: 9. This CDR3 spans 15 amino acids. CDR3 loop: CASRGVGQGNEKLFF. The CDR3 DNA reads TGTGCCAGCCGGGGTGTTGGACAGGGGAATGAAAAACTGTTTTTT.

This clonotype has more than one count but fewer than ten. The chain couples TRBV15 to TRBJ2-5; TRBD1 is a possible D gene (7 bases). V shed 5 bases and J shed 5 bases, with 18 bases lying between them. The CDR3 loop spans 15 amino acids. CDR1 is LNHNV, CDR2 YYDKDF, per germline (reference sequence). The CDR3 sequence: CATSPTGEVKETQYF. CDR3 nucleotides: TGTGCCACCAGCCCCACAGGGGAGGTGAAGGAGACCCAGTACTTC.

The J gene is TRBJ2-3, the V gene TRBV3-1; TRBD2 is a possible D gene (7 bases). This CDR3 is built from 14 residues. Germline V gene lookup returns CDR1 LGHDT and CDR2 YNNKEL (reference sequence). V lost 6 bases and J lost 5, with 15 bases in between. CDR3 bases: TGTGCCAGCAGGCCCTCGGGGGGCCAAGATACGCAGTATTTT. Amino acid sequence: CASRPSGGQDTQYF.

This chain joins TRBV7-9 and TRBJ2-6, with D unresolved. There are 17 residues in the CDR3. The germline V gene has CDR1 SEHNR and CDR2 FQNEAQ (reference sequence). The germline V and J ends were trimmed by 7 bases and 2 bases, with 18 bases remaining between them. The chain's CDR3 is CASTGFRLGPGANVLTF. The DNA of the CDR3 is TGTGCCAGCACCGGGTTTCGTTTAGGACCTGGGGCCAACGTCCTGACTTTC. The full variable domain, its missing parts supplied by reference TRBV7-9 and TRBJ2-6, is DTGVSQNPRHKITKRGQNVTFRCDPISEHNRLYWYRQTLGQGPEFLTYFQNEAQLEKSRLLSDRFSAERPKGSFSTLEIQRTEQGDSAMYLCASTGFRLGPGANVLTFGAGSRLTVL.

The rearrangement uses TRBV30 and TRBJ1-1; D gene unclear. The CDR3 extends over 12 amino acids. Germline V gene sequence: CDR1 GTSNPN, CDR2 SVGIG (reference sequence). Trimming shortened V by 5 bases and J by 0 bases, and 7 bases separated the two germline ends. The DNA of the CDR3 is TGTGCCTGGGCAGGCCTGAACACTGAAGCTTTCTTT. Its protein product is CAWAGLNTEAFF.

V usage is TRBV5-1 and J usage is TRBJ2-5; the D call may be TRBD1 or TRBD2 (6 bases each). V dropped 4 bases and J dropped 0 bases, with 19 bases sitting between them. Germline loops: CDR1 SGHRS, CDR2 YFSETQ. The CDR3 loop spans 17 amino acids. The CDR3 DNA reads as TGCGCCAGCAGCCGGGGGCAGGGACTTCCAAACCAAGAGACCCAGTACTTC. This encodes CASSRGQGLPNQETQYF.

The chain couples TRBV5-1 to TRBJ2-1; D gene uncertain. The CDR3 consists of 12 residues. The germline V gene has CDR1 SGHRS and CDR2 YFSETQ. The V end was cut by 0 bases, the J end by 15 bases, with 13 bases between. The CDR3 DNA is TGCGCCAGCAGCTTGGAGGGCAGTTTTCGGTTCTTC. Encoded protein: CASSLEGSFRFF. Looking up the rest from reference TRBV5-1 and TRBJ2-1 gives the full variable domain: KAGVTQTPRYLIKTRGQQVTLSCSPISGHRSVSWYQQTPGQGLQFLFEYFSETQRNKGNFPGRFSGRQFSNSRSEMNVSTLELGDSALYLCASSLEGSFRFFGPGTRLTVL.

The CDR3 loop reads CASSQSTTRIYGWGYTF. The CDR3 DNA sequence: TGCGCCAGCAGTCAATCGACGACACGAATATATGGTTGGGGCTACACCTTC. The chain has TRBV23-1 and TRBJ1-2; no definite D call. TRBV23-1 is annotated as an ORF whose role is uncertain. V dropped 0 bases and J dropped 8 bases, with 22 bases sitting between them. This CDR3 is 17 amino acids long.

The V call is TRBV19, the J call TRBJ1-2; 7 bases align to TRBD1. The CDR3 is made up of 12 amino acids. Germline CDR1 LNHDA, CDR2 SQIVND (reference sequence). V dropped 6 bases and J dropped 9; count of bases not matched to a gene: 7. In nucleotides, the CDR3 is TGTGCCAGTAGCCCCGACAGGGATCGCTACACCTTC. This translates into CASSPDRDRYTF.